Listed here are 17 T cell receptor beta chains from one sample, sequenced in a study of HIV-infected patients and healthy controls. About 500 ng RNA was reverse transcribed with alpha and beta constant-region primers. Alpha and beta chain libraries were made separately by chain-specific third strand synthesis with multiplexing indices. TCRdb used MiXCR to reprocess the 5' RACE reads, holding one entry per CDR3 protein. The sample shows almost 4,500 distinct CDR3 sequences, roughly 7.4% of them seen only once. Whole blood was used without fractionation, so all unsorted peripheral T cells were included. The source material was blood, sampled before antiretroviral therapy. These receptors were collected from an adult with HIV infection.

This clonotype is categorized as medium-sized. The chain combines TRBV28 with TRBJ1-3; D is unclear. Germline CDR1 is MDHEN and CDR2 is SYDVKM. Between the trimmed V and J ends, which lost 4 bases and 3 bases, there was a span of 4 bases. This CDR3 region has 12 residues. CDR3 protein: CASSYDGNTIYF. CDR3 in DNA: TGTGCCAGCAGTTATGATGGAAACACCATATATTTT.

This clonotype ranks as medium-sized. The chain employs TRBV5-4 and TRBJ2-2; a weak D match, TRBD2 (6 bases). CDR1 and CDR2 from the germline V gene are SGHNT and YYREEE (reference sequence). V was shortened by 6 bases and J by 5 bases, with 17 bases between the two germline ends. The CDR3 length is 15 residues. CDR3 sequence (DNA): TGTGCCAGCACCTTCGAGGGGAGGTTAACCGGGGAGCTGTTTTTT. Its translation is CASTFEGRLTGELFF.

Many counts were recorded for this clonotype. The chain recombines TRBV7-3 with TRBJ2-1, with 8 bases that match TRBD2. The CDR3 is made up of 14 amino acids. Germline V gives CDR1 SGHTA, CDR2 FQGTGA. J lost 4 bases, V lost 6 bases, and 5 bases had no gene match. The CDR3 is CASSSGGLYNEQFF. CDR3 DNA: TGTGCCAGCAGTTCGGGGGGGCTTTACAATGAGCAGTTCTTC.

This clonotype is medium-sized (0.01 to 0.1%). This sequence joins TRBV12-3 or TRBV12-4 and TRBJ2-4, with a possible D match to TRBD2 (5 bases). The CDR3 is 11 residues long. V lost 4 bases to trimming and J lost 14 bases, with 12 bases between them. This CDR3 reads CASSSISGKYF. The CDR3 DNA follows: TGTGCCAGCAGTTCGATATCCGGGAAGTACTTC.

This clonotype is medium-sized (0.01 to 0.1%) within its sample. The chain couples TRBV6-5 to TRBJ2-7; 10 nucleotides line up with TRBD2. CDR3 size: 14 residues. The germline V gene encodes CDR1 MNHEY and CDR2 SVGAGI. Trimming at V came to 10 bases and at J to 4 bases, leaving 10 bases not matched to a gene. CDR3 sequence (DNA): TGTGCCACCGCCCTAGCGGGAGAAAGTTACGAGCAGTACTTC. As protein: CATALAGESYEQYF.

This clonotype is medium-sized (0.01 to 0.1%) in the sample. V usage is TRBV4-2 and J usage is TRBJ2-7; no clear D. This CDR3 has 15 residues. V lost 1 base, J lost 2 bases, and 12 bases lay in between. The germline V gene encodes CDR1 LGHNA and CDR2 YNFKEQ. The CDR3: CASSQGLGSTYEQYF. CDR3 coding DNA: TGTGCCAGCAGCCAAGGCTTAGGTTCAACCTACGAGCAGTACTTC.

This clonotype occurred many times. The rearrangement joins TRBV28 to TRBJ1-5; D is uncertain. V was clipped by 1 base and J by 3 bases, with 7 bases between them. The CDR3 spans 14 residues. Germline values: CDR1 MDHEN, CDR2 SYDVKM. CDR3 loop: CASSLYVTNQPQHF. CDR3 bases: TGTGCCAGCAGTTTATATGTAACCAATCAGCCCCAGCATTTT.

The table lists this clonotype with many counts. The gene calls are TRBV12-3 or TRBV12-4 and TRBJ2-7; TRBD1 agrees at 10 bases. The junction had 6 bases not matched to a gene; V was cut back by 5 bases and J by 2 bases. The CDR3 runs 15 residues. The CDR3 coding sequence is TGTGCCAGCAGTCCCCGGGACAGGGGTACCTACGAGCAGTACTTC. Translated, it gives CASSPRDRGTYEQYF.

This clonotype counts as medium-sized. The V gene is TRBV7-6, the J gene TRBJ2-1, with a weak D call TRBD1 (6 bases). V dropped 5 bases and J dropped 7 bases, with 18 bases sitting between them. The CDR3 spans 15 residues. Germline loops: CDR1 SGHVS, CDR2 FNYEAQ. CDR3 protein: CASSESGTFKNEQFF. The DNA of the CDR3 is TGTGCCAGCAGCGAATCCGGGACATTTAAAAATGAGCAGTTCTTC.

This clonotype was recorded at least ten times. The chain joins TRBV9 to TRBJ2-3; 8 bases are a match to TRBD2. Germline V gene data show CDR1 as SGDLS and CDR2 as YYNGEE. The ends lost 3 bases at V and 1 base at J; junction bases unmatched: 7. This CDR3 has 16 residues. The CDR3 DNA follows: TGTGCCAGCAGCGCACCGGGACTAGTCGGCACAGATACGCAGTATTTT. Translated, it gives CASSAPGLVGTDTQYF.

This clonotype was counted at least ten times. The V gene is TRBV11-2, the J gene TRBJ2-5; no reliable D call. The CDR3 sequence is 15 residues long. CDR1 is SGHAT, CDR2 FQNNGV, per germline. Trimming stripped 1 base from V and 5 bases from J, with 14 bases between. The CDR3 nucleotides read TGTGCCAGCAGCTTAGGTCCCGGCAGGCGGGAGACCCAGTACTTC. Amino acid sequence: CASSLGPGRRETQYF. Full variable domain (rest looked up from reference TRBV11-2 and TRBJ2-5): EAGVAQSPRYKIIEKRQSVAFWCNPISGHATLYWYQQILGQGPKLLIQFQNNGVVDDSQLPKDRFSAERLKGVDSTLKIQPAKLEDSAVYLCASSLGPGRRETQYFGPGTRLLVL.

This clonotype was seen at least ten times. The rearrangement uses TRBV7-9 and TRBJ2-6; D tentatively fits TRBD1 or TRBD2 (5 bases each). Per the germline V gene, CDR1 is SEHNR and CDR2 is FQNEAQ (reference sequence). This CDR3 comprises 14 residues. V was cut by 6 bases and J by 4 bases, with 10 bases left in between. CDR3 amino acids: CASRIRDGANVLTF. In DNA, the CDR3 is TGTGCCAGCAGGATTAGGGACGGGGCCAACGTCCTGACTTTC.

This clonotype is medium-sized (0.01 to 0.1%) by share. The chain employs TRBV9 and TRBJ2-5; the D gene is possibly TRBD2 (6 bases). The CDR3 consists of 15 residues. Deletions cut 4 bases from V and 5 bases from J, with 18 bases between. Germline lookup yields CDR1 SGDLS and CDR2 YYNGEE. CDR3: CASSMTIGGKETQYF. The CDR3 nucleotides are TGTGCCAGCAGCATGACTATCGGGGGAAAGGAGACCCAGTACTTC.

The chain is built from TRBV10-2 and TRBJ2-1, with 8 nucleotides matching TRBD2. V was clipped by 7 bases and J by 5 bases; unmatched bases: 7. CDR1 and CDR2 (germline): WSHSY, SAAADI. The CDR3 consists of 14 residues. The chain's CDR3 is CASTGLAPDNEQFF. The CDR3 DNA follows: TGCGCCAGCACCGGACTAGCCCCAGACAATGAGCAGTTCTTC.

This clonotype counts as medium-sized. The J gene is TRBJ1-4, the V gene TRBV2; 9 bases agree with TRBD1. The junction had 16 bases not matched to a gene; V was cut back by 5 bases and J by 0 bases. Germline assignment: CDR1 SNHLY and CDR2 FYNNEI. The CDR3 totals 20 residues. The CDR3 reads CASSFFPRTGADPTNEKLFF. The DNA for the CDR3 is TGTGCCAGCAGTTTTTTCCCTCGGACAGGGGCAGATCCAACTAATGAAAAACTGTTTTTT.

In this sample, this clonotype is medium-sized. The rearrangement joins TRBV5-4 to TRBJ1-1; a weak D match, TRBD1 (5 bases). V shed 5 bases and J shed 6 bases, with 14 bases lying between them. From germline, CDR1 is SGHNT and CDR2 YYREEE (reference sequence). The CDR3 totals 13 residues. CDR3 nucleotides: TGTGCCAGCAGTAGGGACCCACCCGCTGAAGCTTTCTTT. Translated: CASSRDPPAEAFF.

V is TRBV7-9 and J is TRBJ2-6; 8 bases map to TRBD1. Germline CDR1 is SEHNR and CDR2 is FQNEAQ (reference sequence). The ends lost 3 bases at V and 0 bases at J; junction bases unmatched: 7. This CDR3 is 18 amino acids long. Here the CDR3 reads CASSFGRGPSSGANVLTF. The CDR3 nucleotides are TGTGCCAGCAGCTTTGGCAGGGGGCCAAGCTCTGGGGCCAACGTCCTGACTTTC.